The 30 T cell receptor beta chains below were found in one sample sequenced in a study of blood T cells in healthy people across ages. A sample-barcoded 5' primer and a J-beta primer mix were used in a second PCR of about 7 to 12 cycles. TCRdb recomputed calls from the 5' RACE reads with MiXCR, one row per CDR3 protein. The sample has hundreds of thousands of distinct CDR3 sequences, 58% seen once. Source material: blood. The receptors shown here come from a man aged 30-40 years in good health.

This chain links TRBV7-9 with TRBJ2-5, with a weak D call TRBD2 (6 bases). Germline loops: CDR1 SEHNR, CDR2 FQNEAQ (reference sequence). This CDR3 contains 15 residues. The V gene lost 5 bases and the J gene lost 0 bases, with 13 bases spanning the gap. The CDR3 DNA reads TGTGCCAGCAGCCCCAGGGTAGCGGACCAAGAGACCCAGTACTTC. It codes for CASSPRVADQETQYF.

This chain links TRBV9 with TRBJ2-4; possible D gene TRBD1, 6 bases. The DNA end lines up better with TRBJ2-5; the J call may be wrong. CDR1 SGDLS and CDR2 YYNGEE come from the germline V gene. This CDR3 is built from 13 residues. In DNA form, the CDR3 reads TGTGCCAGCAGCGGCTCTAGGGGGGAGACCCAGTACTTC. Its protein product is CASSGSRGETQYF.

The chain uses TRBV28 and TRBJ2-1; 8 nucleotides match TRBD1. Germline CDR1 and CDR2: MDHEN and SYDVKM. This CDR3 is built from 15 residues. V lost 5 bases, J lost 9 bases, and 12 bases stayed unmatched. The chain's CDR3 is CASSRSRQGKTEQFF. The CDR3 DNA reads TGTGCCAGCAGTCGAAGCCGACAGGGGAAGACTGAGCAGTTCTTC.

The table lists this clonotype with a count of one. The V call is TRBV6-2 or TRBV6-3, the J call TRBJ2-4; D perhaps matches TRBD2 (5 bases). CDR3 length equals 12 residues. Looked up from germline, CDR1 is MNHEY and CDR2 is SVGEGT. V shed 2 bases and J shed 13 bases, with 12 bases lying between them. The CDR3 here is CASSYGDYKQYF. The CDR3 DNA is TGTGCCAGCAGTTACGGCGACTACAAGCAGTACTTC.

The V and J genes are TRBV20-1 and TRBJ2-1; no firm D call. Deletions cut 0 bases from V and 6 bases from J, with 24 bases between. The CDR3 totals 18 residues. Germline CDR1 is DFQATT and CDR2 is SNEGSKA (reference sequence). CDR3 region: CSARDWTLADVPSNEQFF. The DNA of the CDR3 is TGCAGTGCTAGAGACTGGACCTTGGCAGACGTCCCTTCCAATGAGCAGTTCTTC.

This clonotype was picked up one time. The chain joins TRBV7-9 to TRBJ2-1; no definite D call. The CDR3 is 11 residues long. The germline gives CDR1 SEHNR, CDR2 FQNEAQ (reference sequence). Trimming stripped 7 bases from V and 13 bases from J, with 14 bases between. CDR3 loop: CASNFRPEQFF. The CDR3 bases are TGTGCCAGCAACTTTAGGCCTGAACAGTTCTTC.

The chain has TRBV7-2 and TRBJ2-5; TRBD1 agrees at 7 bases. The DNA end is more similar to TRBJ2-4, so the J call may be wrong. The CDR3 covers 15 residues. Germline CDR1 SGHTA, CDR2 FQGNSA. The CDR3 protein is CASSSLTGESNIQYF. CDR3 bases: TGTGCCAGCAGCTCATTAACAGGGGAATCGAACATTCAGTACTTC.

This clonotype was found once. The chain is built from TRBV5-4 and TRBJ2-1; TRBD2 agrees at 9 bases. The CDR3 sequence is 16 residues long. Germline CDR1 reads SGHNT; CDR2 reads YYREEE (reference sequence). After removal of 0 bases from V and 3 bases from J, the junction contained 4 bases not matched to a gene. The DNA for the CDR3 is TGTGCCAGCAGCTTGGAAGAGACTAGCGGCTACAATGAGCAGTTCTTC. Protein sequence: CASSLEETSGYNEQFF.

CDR3 sequence: CASRLMGRSYEQYF. The CDR3 DNA sequence: TGTGCCAGCAGGCTAATGGGGCGCTCCTACGAGCAGTACTTC. J is TRBJ2-7 and V is TRBV12-3 or TRBV12-4, with a tentative D call TRBD1 (5 bases). Trimming cost V 6 bases and J 0 bases, with 12 bases left between them. The CDR3 consists of 14 residues.

This clonotype was seen only a few times. CDR3: CASERLGGTDTQYF. For the CDR3, the DNA is TGTGCCAGTGAGAGACTAGGGGGTACAGATACGCAGTATTTT. V usage is TRBV6-1 and J usage is TRBJ2-3; either TRBD1 or TRBD2 may supply D (6 bases each). Trimming took off 9 bases at V and 3 bases at J, with 16 bases between the two ends. Germline CDR1 MNHNS, CDR2 SASEGT. This CDR3 is built from 14 residues.

This clonotype was counted between two and nine times. The V and J genes are TRBV20-1 and TRBJ2-5; D gene unclear. V was shortened by 1 base and J by 4 bases, with 13 bases between the two germline ends. Germline assignment: CDR1 DFQATT and CDR2 SNEGSKA (reference sequence). The CDR3 runs to 14 residues. The CDR3 loop reads CSARGPHDGETQYF. The CDR3 DNA sequence: TGCAGTGCTAGAGGGCCTCATGACGGAGAGACCCAGTACTTC.

The chain employs TRBV5-1 and TRBJ2-5; 7 bases line up with TRBD2. The trim removed 1 base at V and 0 bases at J, leaving 3 bases unmatched. This CDR3 is built from 15 residues. Germline V gene sequence: CDR1 SGHRS, CDR2 YFSETQ. The CDR3 region has the DNA TGCGCCAGCAGCTTGACTAGCGCGTACCAAGAGACCCAGTACTTC. This translates into CASSLTSAYQETQYF. Drawing the rest from reference TRBV5-1 and TRBJ2-5, the complete variable domain is KAGVTQTPRYLIKTRGQQVTLSCSPISGHRSVSWYQQTPGQGLQFLFEYFSETQRNKGNFPGRFSGRQFSNSRSEMNVSTLELGDSALYLCASSLTSAYQETQYFGPGTRLLVL.

The table lists this clonotype with a few counts. The chain employs TRBV12-3 or TRBV12-4 and TRBJ2-5; D possibly corresponds to TRBD2 (6 bases). V was cut by 10 bases and J by 0 bases, with 9 bases left in between. CDR3 length: 12 residues. CDR3 loop: CATQRDQETQYF. For the CDR3, the DNA is TGTGCCACCCAGCGGGACCAAGAGACCCAGTACTTC.

This sequence joins TRBV28 and TRBJ1-4; 7 positions agree with TRBD1. Germline-derived CDR1 and CDR2 are MDHEN and SYDVKM. This CDR3 is 15 amino acids long. V shed 5 bases and J 7 bases; nucleotides not matched to a gene: 10. In DNA form, the CDR3 reads TGTGCCAGCAGTGTAAACAGGGGAGTCGGTGAAAAACTGTTTTTT. It yields the protein CASSVNRGVGEKLFF.

The genes are TRBV20-1 and TRBJ2-5; 12 bases agree with TRBD2. J was trimmed by 4 bases and V by 6 bases; bases with no gene match: 12. The germline V gene encodes CDR1 DFQATT and CDR2 SNEGSKA (reference sequence). This CDR3 has 16 residues. CDR3 in amino acids: CSAPLAGGRSRETQYF. The CDR3 coding sequence is TGCAGTGCCCCTCTAGCGGGGGGGCGGAGTCGAGAGACCCAGTACTTC.

This chain links TRBV7-2 with TRBJ1-1, with TRBD1 matching 10 bases. Looked up from germline, CDR1 is SGHTA and CDR2 is FQGNSA. CDR3 length: 17 amino acids. Trimming took 1 base from V and 1 from J; bases not matched to a gene: 6. The CDR3 DNA sequence: TGTGCCAGCAGCTTAGGGGGACAGGGGAGTCAGAACACTGAAGCTTTCTTT. It is translated as CASSLGGQGSQNTEAFF.

This rearrangement joins TRBV9 to TRBJ2-5; 10 nucleotides match TRBD2. V trimming: 0 bases; J trimming: 7 bases; junction bases outside the gene matches: 0. The V gene's germline CDR1 is SGDLS and CDR2 YYNGEE. The CDR3 runs 13 residues. CDR3 residues: CASSVGTSGTQYF. As DNA, the CDR3 is TGTGCCAGCAGCGTAGGGACTAGCGGGACCCAGTACTTC.

V usage is TRBV4-2 and J usage is TRBJ2-1; 9 bases line up with TRBD2. The CDR3 has 17 residues. Germline V lookup: CDR1 LGHNA, CDR2 YNFKEQ. The ends lost 0 bases at V and 10 bases at J; junction bases unmatched: 13. This CDR3 is CASSQEFSGGGDREQFF. The CDR3 DNA reads as TGTGCCAGCAGCCAAGAATTTAGCGGGGGCGGTGACAGAGAGCAGTTCTTC.

The chain joins TRBV2 to TRBJ2-7; D possibly corresponds to TRBD2 (5 bases). The V gene lost 4 bases and the J gene lost 7 bases, with 17 bases spanning the gap. Per the germline V gene, CDR1 is SNHLY and CDR2 is FYNNEI. This CDR3 has 14 residues. The DNA for the CDR3 is TGTGCCAGCAGTGGGGCCCCCGGGAAGGAGGAGCAGTACTTC. As protein: CASSGAPGKEEQYF.

A few counts support this clonotype. The chain has TRBV3-1 and TRBJ2-4; D is uncertain. V dropped 1 base and J dropped 3 bases, with 7 bases sitting between them. CDR3 length: 14 amino acids. The V gene's germline CDR1 is LGHDT and CDR2 YNNKEL (reference sequence). The CDR3: CASSQGAVKNIQYF. Written as DNA, the CDR3 is TGTGCCAGCAGCCAAGGGGCAGTCAAAAACATTCAGTACTTC.

This chain uses TRBV7-2 with TRBJ2-7, with 9 bases lining up with TRBD1. After removal of 0 bases from V and 4 bases from J, the junction contained 10 bases not matched to a gene. This CDR3 contains 17 residues. In germline, CDR1 is SGHTA, CDR2 FQGNSA. The CDR3 sequence is CASSLADRGPARYEQYF. The CDR3 coding sequence is TGTGCCAGCAGCTTAGCGGACAGGGGTCCTGCTCGATACGAGCAGTACTTC.

The V and J genes are TRBV11-2 and TRBJ1-4; possible D gene TRBD1, 6 bases. V shed 2 bases and J shed 4 bases, with 14 bases lying between them. The CDR3 runs 16 residues. Per germline, CDR1 SGHAT and CDR2 FQNNGV. The CDR3 region is CASSLNREGSNEKLFF. CDR3 nucleotide sequence: TGTGCCAGCAGCTTAAACAGGGAAGGAAGTAATGAAAAACTGTTTTTT.

The chain carries TRBV5-1 and TRBJ2-1; D uncertain. The CDR3 length is 13 residues. Trimming took 0 bases from V and 7 from J, leaving 8 bases between them. Looked up from germline, CDR1 is SGHRS and CDR2 is YFSETQ. The CDR3 loop is CASSLAPANEQFF. The CDR3 region has the DNA TGCGCCAGCAGCTTGGCCCCGGCAAATGAGCAGTTCTTC.

This clonotype has only a few counts. This sequence joins TRBV5-1 and TRBJ2-1; no definite D call. Between the trimmed V and J ends, which lost 0 bases and 10 bases, there was a span of 8 bases. Germline loops: CDR1 SGHRS, CDR2 YFSETQ. CDR3 length equals 12 residues. In DNA form, the CDR3 reads TGCGCCAGCAGCTTGGCCTTGGGGGAGCAGTTCTTC. Amino acids: CASSLALGEQFF.

The CDR3 reads CSGDTQYF. Here the CDR3 DNA reads TGCAGCGGAGATACGCAGTATTTT. The gene calls are TRBV29-1 and TRBJ2-3; D is unresolved. Trimming took 7 bases from V and 5 from J, leaving 1 base between them. The length of the CDR3 is 8 residues. Germline lookup yields CDR1 SQVTM and CDR2 ANQGSEA.

The chain joins TRBV20-1 to TRBJ1-4; D unclear. The ends were cut back, 5 bases at V and 5 bases at J, with 18 bases in the middle. Per the germline V gene, CDR1 is DFQATT and CDR2 is SNEGSKA (reference sequence). The CDR3 is made up of 15 amino acids. For the CDR3, the DNA is TGCAGTGCTGTCAGTTCGTCAGGCTCCAATGAAAAACTGTTTTTT. Translating it yields CSAVSSSGSNEKLFF.

This chain uses TRBV7-2 with TRBJ2-7; D possibly uses TRBD1 or TRBD2 (6 bases each). Germline CDR1 SGHTA, CDR2 FQGNSA. The CDR3 has 15 residues. The V and J ends lost 1 base and 5 bases respectively, with 15 bases between them. Here the CDR3 reads CASSLGVGGFDEQYF. The CDR3, as DNA: TGTGCCAGCAGCTTAGGGGTCGGGGGCTTCGACGAGCAGTACTTC.

The V call is TRBV11-3, the J call TRBJ2-3; TRBD1 or TRBD2 may be the D gene (6 bases each). V gave up 3 bases and J gave up 4 bases, with 17 bases separating them. Germline V gene sequence: CDR1 SGHNT, CDR2 YENEEA. This CDR3 contains 16 residues. The CDR3 loop is CASSFSGGKGADTQYF. DNA of the CDR3: TGTGCCAGCAGCTTTAGCGGCGGGAAGGGGGCAGATACGCAGTATTTT.

The chain links TRBV7-8 to TRBJ2-3; weak D call: TRBD2 (5 bases). The CDR3 runs to 16 residues. Between the trimmed V and J ends, which lost 1 base and 1 base, there was a span of 12 bases. Germline V CDR1 and CDR2: SGHVS, FQNEAQ. The CDR3, as DNA: TGTGCCAGCAGCTTAGAGTACGGACTCCGCACAGATACGCAGTATTTT. Translation: CASSLEYGLRTDTQYF.

This clonotype was picked up a small number of times. The genes are TRBV7-2 and TRBJ2-7; D uncertain. Deletions cut 5 bases from V and 2 bases from J, with 13 bases between. The length of the CDR3 is 14 residues. The germline V gene has CDR1 SGHTA and CDR2 FQGNSA. CDR3 DNA sequence: TGTGCCAGCAGCCCCGCCTCCATACCCTACGAGCAGTACTTC. This translates into CASSPASIPYEQYF.